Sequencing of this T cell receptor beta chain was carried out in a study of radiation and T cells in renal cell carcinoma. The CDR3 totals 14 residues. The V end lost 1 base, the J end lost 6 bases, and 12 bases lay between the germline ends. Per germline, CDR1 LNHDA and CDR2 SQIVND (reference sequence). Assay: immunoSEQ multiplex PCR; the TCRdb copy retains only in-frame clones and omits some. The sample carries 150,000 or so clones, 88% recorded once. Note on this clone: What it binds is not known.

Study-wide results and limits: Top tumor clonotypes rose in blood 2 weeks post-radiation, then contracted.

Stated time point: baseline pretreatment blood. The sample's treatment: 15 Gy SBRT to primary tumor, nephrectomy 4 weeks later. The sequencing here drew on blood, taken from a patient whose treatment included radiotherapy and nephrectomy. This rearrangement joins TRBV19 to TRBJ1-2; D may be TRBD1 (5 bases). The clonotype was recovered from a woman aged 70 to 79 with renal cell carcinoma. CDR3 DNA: TGTGCCAGTAGTATAGTTAGGGGATCGGATGGCTACACCTTC. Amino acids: CASSIVRGSDGYTF.